This T cell receptor (beta chain) was found in a study of vaccination and CD4 T cells after COVID-19. Background on the study: Two doses of either BNT162b2 or mRNA-1273 vaccine were given to participants.

TCRdb recomputed calls from the PCR reads with MiXCR, one row per CDR3 protein. Of about 36,000 distinct CDR3 sequences in the sample, around 35% were seen once. This sample's time point: late sampling 161 to 241 days after vaccination in a few convalescent patients. This CDR3 is built from 14 residues. In germline, CDR1 is SGHVS, CDR2 FNYEAQ. V was cut by 1 base and J by 2 bases, with 9 bases left in between. This clonotype was sampled from a human donor who had recovered from COVID-19. The V call is TRBV7-6, the J call TRBJ2-7, with D perhaps matching TRBD2 (6 bases). Sequencing used CD4+ T cells from blood, obtained about 7 months after SARS-CoV-2 vaccination. The CDR3: CASSLGQRAYEQYF. For the CDR3, the DNA is TGTGCCAGCAGCTTAGGCCAGCGGGCCTACGAGCAGTACTTC. Filled out from reference TRBV7-6 and TRBJ2-7, the complete variable domain reads GAGVSQSPRYKVTKRGQDVALRCDPISGHVSLYWYRQALGQGPEFLTYFNYEAQQDKSGLPNDRFSAERPEGSISTLTIQRTEQRDSAMYRCASSLGQRAYEQYFGPGTRLTVT.